A single sample is the source of the 27 T cell receptor beta chains below, sequenced in a study of Ad26.COV2.S vaccination and SARS-CoV-2 variants. The method was immunoSEQ multiplex PCR; TCRdb's version includes in-frame clones alone and lacks a portion of them. The repertoire holds about 440,000 clones, with roughly 87% as singletons. Treatment of the sample: 15 to 20 received Ad26.COV2.S at low or high dose, single or two shots; about five received placebo; per-sample allocation not given. Collection of the samples took place on day 63 after the first injection of vaccine or placebo. Sample: peripheral blood, taken in a trial of Ad26.COV2.S vaccine versus placebo. These receptors all come from a person between 18 and 60 years old who received the Ad26.COV2.S COVID-19 vaccine or a placebo.

The rearrangement links TRBV29-1 to TRBJ2-2, with TRBD2 matching over 11 bases. CDR3 size: 16 residues. Germline CDR1 reads SQVTM; CDR2 reads ANQGSEA. J was trimmed by 4 bases and V by 4 bases; bases with no gene match: 8. Here the CDR3 DNA reads TGCAGCGTTGCGCTAGCGGGGGGACTTGGCACCGGGGAGCTGTTTTTT. This codes for CSVALAGGLGTGELFF.

This clone was recorded once. This chain connects TRBV11-3 to TRBJ2-1; tentative D call: TRBD1 (7 bases). The CDR3 loop spans 15 amino acids. CDR1 and CDR2 from the germline V gene are SGHNT and YENEEA. Trimming left V 5 bases short and J 3 bases short, with 14 bases between. In DNA, the CDR3 is TGTGCCAGCAGCCCCCGACAGGGAGGCTACAATGAGCAGTTCTTC. Its protein product is CASSPRQGGYNEQFF.

The V call is TRBV11-2, the J call TRBJ2-1; the D gene is possibly TRBD1 (6 bases). V was pared by 6 bases and J by 3 bases, with 15 bases between. In germline, CDR1 is SGHAT, CDR2 FQNNGV. The length of the CDR3 is 15 residues. This CDR3 is CASRLQGQFYNEQFF. The CDR3 DNA follows: TGTGCCAGCAGGTTACAGGGACAATTCTACAATGAGCAGTTCTTC.

The chain uses TRBV28 and TRBJ1-2; TRBD1 matches 10 bases. Germline lookup yields CDR1 MDHEN and CDR2 SYDVKM. The CDR3 totals 17 residues. The V gene end was trimmed by 5 bases and the J gene end by 2 bases; junction bases not matched to a gene: 11. This CDR3 reads CASSINRPGQGNYGYTF. The CDR3 coding sequence is TGTGCCAGCAGTATCAACCGCCCGGGACAGGGGAACTATGGCTACACCTTC.

This clone was detected only a few times. The V gene is TRBV3-1 (or the pseudogene TRBV3-2), the J gene TRBJ1-4, with 9 positions matching TRBD1. Trimming cost V 1 base and J 10 bases; bases outside gene matches: 4. Germline V gene data show CDR1 as LGHDT and CDR2 as YNNKEL (reference sequence). The CDR3 totals 14 residues. CDR3 region: CASSQVGGQGKLFF. In DNA form, the CDR3 reads TGTGCCAGCAGCCAAGTAGGGGGACAGGGAAAACTGTTTTTT.

The CDR3: CASSGQGVNTQYF. As DNA, the CDR3 is TGTGCCAGCAGCGGACAGGGGGTGAATACGCAGTATTTT. The chain links TRBV28 to TRBJ2-3, with 10 positions matching TRBD1. Germline values: CDR1 MDHEN, CDR2 SYDVKM. CDR3 length equals 13 residues. J gave up 7 bases and V 6 bases, and 4 bases lay outside the gene matches. Full variable domain (outside the CDR3, taken from reference TRBV28 and TRBJ2-3): DVKVTQSSRYLVKRTGEKVFLECVQDMDHENMFWYRQDPGLGLRLIYFSYDVKMKEKGDIPEGYSVSREKKERFSLILESASTNQTSMYLCASSGQGVNTQYFGPGTRLTVL.

V usage is TRBV28 and J usage is TRBJ1-5; TRBD1 agrees at 7 bases. This CDR3 has 13 residues. V was clipped by 6 bases and J by 9 bases; unmatched bases: 8. Germline V gene data show CDR1 as MDHEN and CDR2 as SYDVKM. The CDR3 sequence is CASSRDSRGPQHF. The CDR3 region has the DNA TGTGCCAGCAGCAGGGACAGCCGAGGGCCCCAGCATTTT.

The chain recombines TRBV15 with TRBJ1-3, with D possibly TRBD1 on 5 matching bases. Germline assignment: CDR1 LNHNV and CDR2 YYDKDF (reference sequence). V was shortened by 5 bases and J by 1 base, with 15 bases between the two germline ends. The CDR3 sequence is 16 residues long. CDR3 in DNA: TGTGCCACCAGCTCCCCGGGGGAAAGATCTGGAAACACCATATATTTT. It yields the protein CATSSPGERSGNTIYF.

This clone has a single count. The chain carries TRBV9 and TRBJ2-5; the D gene is possibly TRBD1 (5 bases). Per germline, CDR1 SGDLS and CDR2 YYNGEE. There are 13 residues in the CDR3. V dropped 1 base and J dropped 4 bases, with 8 bases sitting between them. The CDR3 DNA sequence: TGTGCCAGCAGCGTATCAGGGATAGAGACCCAGTACTTC. Protein product: CASSVSGIETQYF.

V is TRBV3-1 (or the pseudogene TRBV3-2) and J is TRBJ2-5, with D unclear. This CDR3 spans 13 amino acids. V gave up 4 bases and J gave up 5 bases, with 11 bases separating them. Germline lookup yields CDR1 LGHDT and CDR2 YNNKEL (reference sequence). In DNA, the CDR3 is TGTGCCAGCAGCCCAGGCGTCTGGGAGACCCAGTACTTC. It specifies CASSPGVWETQYF.

V and J are TRBV7-2 and TRBJ2-7; D possibly matches TRBD1 or TRBD2 (5 bases each). Trimming cost V 5 bases and J 3 bases, with 17 bases left between them. Germline V lookup: CDR1 SGHTA, CDR2 FQGNSA. There are 15 residues in the CDR3. The CDR3 region is CASSAGVRGNYEQYF. The CDR3 nucleotides are TGTGCCAGCAGCGCCGGCGTCCGGGGCAACTACGAGCAGTACTTC.

The chain joins TRBV24-1 to TRBJ1-2; D is uncertain. The CDR3 extends over 13 amino acids. In germline, CDR1 is KGHDR, CDR2 SFDVKD. V lost 3 bases and J lost 4, with 8 bases in between. The CDR3 protein is CATSDTGRYGYTF. The DNA of the CDR3 is TGTGCCACCAGTGATACCGGGCGCTATGGCTACACCTTC.

This chain links TRBV28 with TRBJ2-1; 16 nucleotides align to TRBD2. The CDR3 contains 16 residues. The germline CDR1 and CDR2 sequences are MDHEN and SYDVKM. J lost 5 bases, V lost 8 bases, and 6 bases had no gene match. The CDR3 nucleotides read TGTGCCAGCGGGGGACTAGCGGGAGGGAGGGACAATGAGCAGTTCTTC. Amino acid sequence: CASGGLAGGRDNEQFF.

This CDR3 is CASSLGGTGGNEQYF. The CDR3 bases are TGCGCCAGCAGCTTGGGGGGGACAGGTGGCAACGAGCAGTACTTC. The rearrangement links TRBV5-1 to TRBJ2-7; TRBD1 agrees at 8 bases. J gave up 5 bases and V 0 bases, and 7 bases lay outside the gene matches. Germline V CDR1 and CDR2: SGHRS, YFSETQ. CDR3 length: 15 residues.

This clone was seen only once. The chain is built from TRBV10-3 and TRBJ2-3; 11 positions agree with TRBD1. The CDR3 length is 16 residues. Looked up from germline, CDR1 is ENHRY and CDR2 is SYGVKD. Unmatched junction bases numbered 4, after V lost 2 bases and J lost 3 bases. The CDR3 sequence is CAISEGQGAQTDTQYF. DNA for the CDR3: TGTGCCATCAGTGAGGGACAGGGGGCGCAAACAGATACGCAGTATTTT.

For this clone: Given a far larger clone just one base away, this is likely a sequencing read error. The CDR3 sequence: CASSWNSNQPQHF. The CDR3 coding sequence is TGTGCCAGCAGTTGGAATAGCAATCAGCCCCAGCATTTT. This sequence joins TRBV12-3 or TRBV12-4 and TRBJ1-5; D unresolved. The CDR3 runs 13 residues. V was cut by 4 bases and J by 0 bases, with 4 bases left in between.

The V call is TRBV2, the J call TRBJ1-2, with TRBD1 identical over 7 bases. Germline lookup yields CDR1 SNHLY and CDR2 FYNNEI. CDR3 length: 13 residues. V shed 3 bases and J 5 bases; nucleotides not matched to a gene: 3. This chain's CDR3 is CASSEGTDYGYTF. The CDR3 DNA follows: TGTGCCAGCAGTGAGGGGACAGATTATGGCTACACCTTC.

This clone has just one count. This rearrangement joins TRBV9 to TRBJ1-3; D is unresolved. Germline V CDR1 and CDR2: SGDLS, YYNGEE. The ends were cut back, 2 bases at V and 2 bases at J, with 11 bases in the middle. CDR3 length equals 15 residues. CDR3 nucleotide sequence: TGTGCCAGCAGCGTCCGGGCTACCACTGGAAACACCATATATTTT. Protein sequence: CASSVRATTGNTIYF.

The chain has TRBV5-1 and TRBJ2-3; 10 nucleotides match TRBD1. With 4 bases clipped from V and 1 base from J, the junction kept 6 bases outside the gene matches. In germline, CDR1 is SGHRS, CDR2 YFSETQ. The CDR3 is made up of 16 amino acids. The CDR3 region is CASSITGTGGTDTQYF. The CDR3 DNA follows: TGCGCCAGCAGCATAACCGGGACAGGGGGCACAGATACGCAGTATTTT.

This chain joins TRBV30 and TRBJ1-5, with D perhaps matching TRBD1 (5 bases). Germline V gene sequence: CDR1 GTSNPN, CDR2 SVGIG (reference sequence). The CDR3 runs to 16 residues. The V and J ends lost 0 bases and 2 bases respectively, with 14 bases between them. CDR3: CAWSVLNSRGNQPQHF. For the CDR3, the DNA is TGTGCCTGGAGTGTTCTAAACAGCAGGGGCAATCAGCCCCAGCATTTT. Combining the CDR3 with reference TRBV30 and TRBJ1-5 gives the whole variable domain SQTIHQWPATLVQPVGSPLSLECTVEGTSNPNLYWYRQAAGRGLQLLFYSVGIGQISSEVPQNLSASRPQDRQFILSSKKLLLSDSGFYLCAWSVLNSRGNQPQHFGDGTRLSIL.

The V and J genes are TRBV6-5 and TRBJ2-1, with 9 bases lining up with TRBD2. The CDR3 totals 15 residues. CDR1 is MNHEY and CDR2 is SVGAGI in the germline V gene. The V segment lost 6 bases and the J segment 7 bases; nucleotides outside the gene matches: 10. The CDR3 protein is CASSPSLSGGNEQFF. CDR3 bases: TGTGCCAGCAGCCCCAGTCTTAGCGGGGGAAATGAGCAGTTCTTC.

The V call is TRBV19, the J call TRBJ1-4; D remains unclear. Per the germline V gene, CDR1 is LNHDA and CDR2 is SQIVND (reference sequence). The CDR3 spans 15 residues. Between the trimmed V and J ends, which lost 5 bases and 4 bases, there was a span of 14 bases. Here the CDR3 DNA reads TGTGCCAGTAGTTTAGGTAGCGGCCTTAATGAAAAACTGTTTTTT. Amino acids: CASSLGSGLNEKLFF. The whole variable domain, filled in from reference TRBV19 and TRBJ1-4, reads DGGITQSPKYLFRKEGQNVTLSCEQNLNHDAMYWYRQDPGQGLRLIYYSQIVNDFQKGDIAEGYSVSREKKESFPLTVTSAQKNPTAFYLCASSLGSGLNEKLFFGSGTQLSVL.

The chain joins TRBV10-2 to TRBJ2-4; 9 bases map to TRBD1. The CDR3 runs 15 residues. The germline CDR1 and CDR2 sequences are WSHSY and SAAADI. Trimming removed 4 bases from V and 9 bases from J; junction bases left unmatched: 10. The CDR3 here is CASSVTGQGVSIQYF. The CDR3, as DNA: TGCGCCAGCAGTGTAACGGGACAGGGTGTAAGCATTCAGTACTTC.

The gene calls are TRBV11-1 and TRBJ2-5; 10 bases map to TRBD2. Per the germline V gene, CDR1 is SGHAT and CDR2 is FQDESV (reference sequence). The CDR3 covers 15 residues. V lost 5 bases, J lost 3 bases, and 6 bases stayed unmatched. The CDR3 nucleotides are TGTGCCAGCAGCATAATAGCGGGAGGCAAAGAGACCCAGTACTTC. Protein product: CASSIIAGGKETQYF.

This chain links TRBV27 with TRBJ2-7; unclear D gene. Germline loops: CDR1 MNHEY, CDR2 SMNVEV (reference sequence). Trimming cost V 4 bases and J 0 bases, with 16 bases left between them. The CDR3 contains 16 residues. Written as DNA, the CDR3 is TGTGCCAGCAGTTCCTTTAGGGTTGTAGGCTCCTACGAGCAGTACTTC. It encodes CASSSFRVVGSYEQYF.

The chain links TRBV2 to TRBJ2-2, with a weak D call TRBD1 (6 bases). Trimming took off 8 bases at V and 1 base at J, with 11 bases between the two ends. Germline CDR1 reads SNHLY; CDR2 reads FYNNEI. The CDR3 has 14 residues. The CDR3 protein is CASRGQLNTGELFF. For the CDR3, the DNA is TGTGCCAGCCGCGGACAGTTGAACACCGGGGAGCTGTTTTTT. Full variable domain (outside the CDR3, taken from reference TRBV2 and TRBJ2-2): EPEVTQTPSHQVTQMGQEVILRCVPISNHLYFYWYRQILGQKVEFLVSFYNNEISEKSEIFDDQFSVERPDGSNFTLKIRSTKLEDSAMYFCASRGQLNTGELFFGEGSRLTVL.

This clone was observed a few times. J is TRBJ2-1 and V is TRBV27, with TRBD2 matching over 8 bases. Per germline, CDR1 MNHEY and CDR2 SMNVEV (reference sequence). Germline trimming cut 9 bases from V and 0 bases from J; bases unmatched to any gene: 10. The CDR3 extends over 16 amino acids. CDR3 sequence reads: CARPILAGGSYNEQFF. The DNA for the CDR3 is TGTGCCAGGCCCATTCTAGCGGGCGGCTCCTACAATGAGCAGTTCTTC.